The following is a T cell receptor beta chain sequence with its context. Its antigen is not identified. This sample stems from a study of cytomegalovirus exposure and HLA in healthy donors. The PCR was carried out with 60 Vbeta primers and 13 Jbeta primers. As handled by the study authors: A follow-up analysis tallied about 80 million unique TCR beta chains, approximately 11 million shared. Measured with immunoSEQ multiplex PCR; TCRdb has only the in-frame clones, and not every one. The V and J calls and clone size were taken over from that table, and D and trimming were inferred from the DNA. The sample lists about 160,000 clones, approximately 80% occurring once. General observations from the study: Among the CMV-associated chains, three were confirmed in vitro as specific for CMV antigens. Several of the most significant clusters were apparently associated with common viral pathogens in a later analysis.

This CDR3 has 17 residues. This clonotype was sampled from a woman aged 18 to 35 in good health and CMV-seronegative. This rearrangement joins TRBV21-1 to TRBJ2-1; the table's TRBD1 call for D was not verified on the DNA. TRBV21-1 is given as a pseudogene. The sample comprised PBMCs. In nucleotides, the CDR3 is TGTGCCAGCAGCCCGAAAGAAACAGGGGGCCCCCGACGTGAGCAGTTCTTC. Protein sequence: CASSPKETGGPRREQFF.